This TCR beta chain was sequenced in a study of shared clonotypes between healthy human individuals. V was clipped by 1 base and J by 10 bases; unmatched bases: 4. Germline V gives CDR1 LNHNV, CDR2 YYDKDF (reference sequence). The CDR3 sequence is 14 residues long. Naive CD8 populations comprised CD45RO-negative cells positively selected for CCR7, excluding terminally differentiated effector memory CD45RA+ cells. As handled by the study authors: Filtering differed since immunoSEQ provided only junctions, with no quality scores. Data came from immunoSEQ multiplex PCR; TCRdb stores just in-frame clones and leaves some out. V, J and clone size reflect that table, while D and trimming were determined from the DNA. The sample shows around 2.1 million clones, just over 90% of them seen only once.

The source material was naive CD8+ T cells from PBMCs. The clonotype was recovered from a man aged 18 to 35 in good health. Some clones in this sample may be carry-over from other donors' samples. This chain connects TRBV15 to TRBJ2-1; 10 bases align to TRBD1. The CDR3 DNA is TGTGCCACCAGCAGAGGGGGGACAGGGGACGAGCAGTTCTTC. Its protein is CATSRGGTGDEQFF.